Presented here are 9 T cell receptor beta chains from one specimen sequenced in a study of patients and donors after allogeneic stem cell transplantation. One entry per CDR3 protein, called by TCRdb with MiXCR from the RT-PCR reads. Altogether about a million distinct CDR3 sequences are present, about a sixth being singletons, with the ten largest covering roughly 6%. The sequenced material came from blood, either unsorted or a sorted T cell fraction (not recorded which). These receptors all stem from a human donor who was either an allogeneic HSCT recipient or a stem cell or donor lymphocyte infusion donor (not recorded which). It is not recorded whose cells these are; they may come from a transplant donor.

At least ten counts were recorded for this clonotype. The rearrangement joins TRBV2 to TRBJ2-2; no firm D call. Germline lookup yields CDR1 SNHLY and CDR2 FYNNEI. V was shortened by 6 bases and J by 7 bases, with 6 bases between the two germline ends. The CDR3 spans 11 residues. The CDR3 spells CASRELGELFF. The CDR3 region has the DNA TGTGCCAGCAGGGAGCTCGGGGAGCTGTTTTTT.

This clonotype turned up a few times. This sequence joins TRBV11-3 and TRBJ2-3; D tentatively reads TRBD1 or TRBD2 (5 bases each). CDR1 and CDR2 from the germline V gene are SGHNT and YENEEA. Trimming took off 5 bases at V and 1 base at J, with 10 bases between the two ends. There are 14 residues in the CDR3. CDR3 amino acids: CASSGTIRTDTQYF. As DNA, the CDR3 is TGTGCCAGCAGCGGGACCATACGCACAGATACGCAGTATTTT. Based on the CDR3 plus reference TRBV11-3 and TRBJ2-3, the full variable domain is EAGVVQSPRYKIIEKKQPVAFWCNPISGHNTLYWYLQNLGQGPELLIRYENEEAVDDSQLPKDRFSAERLKGVDSTLKIQPAELGDSAVYLCASSGTIRTDTQYFGPGTRLTVL.

This chain links TRBV7-9 with TRBJ2-3; 8 positions agree with TRBD2. The ends lost 2 bases at V and 4 bases at J; junction bases unmatched: 5. The CDR3 has 15 amino acids. Germline V lookup: CDR1 SEHNR, CDR2 FQNEAQ (reference sequence). The CDR3 reads CASSLPGGAADTQYF. CDR3 sequence (DNA): TGTGCCAGCAGCTTACCCGGGGGGGCAGCAGATACGCAGTATTTT.

This clonotype was counted a few times. The chain carries TRBV24-1 and TRBJ2-6, with no clear D. The CDR3 consists of 15 residues. Trimming pared 4 bases from V and 1 base from J, leaving 7 bases between. The germline V gene has CDR1 KGHDR and CDR2 SFDVKD. The CDR3 DNA sequence: TGTGCCACCAGTGACCAAGCTTCTGGGGCCAACGTCCTGACTTTC. Protein sequence: CATSDQASGANVLTF.

The chain links TRBV7-9 to TRBJ1-1; possibly TRBD1 for D (6 bases). CDR3 length: 14 amino acids. Germline V gene data show CDR1 as SEHNR and CDR2 as FQNEAQ (reference sequence). The V end was cut by 5 bases, the J end by 2 bases, with 12 bases between. The CDR3 here is CASSVTGHNTEAFF. CDR3 coding DNA: TGTGCCAGCAGCGTGACGGGACATAACACTGAAGCTTTCTTT.

This chain links TRBV20-1 with TRBJ2-1, with 8 bases identical to TRBD2. This CDR3 region has 15 residues. The germline V gene encodes CDR1 DFQATT and CDR2 SNEGSKA (reference sequence). Trimming removed 6 bases from V and 8 bases from J; junction bases left unmatched: 15. The CDR3 sequence: CSARTLAGRAHEQFF. As DNA, the CDR3 is TGCAGTGCCCGCACCCTAGCCGGGAGGGCCCATGAGCAGTTCTTC.

This clonotype was counted between two and nine times. V gene TRBV29-1 combines with J gene TRBJ2-2; D unclear. The CDR3 is 11 amino acids. Looked up from germline, CDR1 is SQVTM and CDR2 is ANQGSEA. Trimming pared 4 bases from V and 5 bases from J, leaving 5 bases between. In DNA, the CDR3 is TGCAGCGTTGTGACTACCGGGGAGCTGTTTTTT. This codes for CSVVTTGELFF.

The CDR3 region has the DNA TGCAGTGCTAGAGATCAGAGCGGGGGACTATACGAGCAGTACTTC. It is translated as CSARDQSGGLYEQYF. The chain combines TRBV20-1 with TRBJ2-7, with 8 bases that match TRBD2. CDR1 and CDR2 (germline): DFQATT, SNEGSKA (reference sequence). The CDR3 consists of 15 residues. V trimming: 0 bases; J trimming: 4 bases; junction bases outside the gene matches: 8.

The table lists this clonotype with many counts. The V gene is TRBV7-9, the J gene TRBJ1-1; D remains ambiguous. The germline V gene has CDR1 SEHNR and CDR2 FQNEAQ (reference sequence). V was cut by 2 bases and J by 4 bases, with 5 bases left in between. This CDR3 comprises 12 residues. CDR3 coding DNA: TGTGCCAGCAGCTTATGGACCACTGAAGCTTTCTTT. Its translation is CASSLWTTEAFF. Based on the CDR3 plus reference TRBV7-9 and TRBJ1-1, the full variable domain is DTGVSQNPRHKITKRGQNVTFRCDPISEHNRLYWYRQTLGQGPEFLTYFQNEAQLEKSRLLSDRFSAERPKGSFSTLEIQRTEQGDSAMYLCASSLWTTEAFFGQGTRLTVV.